This T cell receptor (beta chain) was identified in a study of blood T cell repertoires in COVID-19. Whole-study context: Samples taken during acute and convalescent COVID-19 were collected in the United States, Italy and Spain.

The CDR3 is 14 amino acids. Trimming took off 6 bases at V and 1 base at J, with 9 bases between the two ends. CDR1 is KGHSH, CDR2 LQKENI, per germline. Sequencing used immunoSEQ multiplex PCR; TCRdb keeps in-frame clones, though not all of them. The sample carries around 130,000 clones, roughly 90% recorded once. This chain uses TRBV18 with TRBJ2-2; tentative D call: TRBD1 (6 bases). This clonotype originated in a man aged 65 to 85 with active COVID-19. What was sequenced was peripheral blood. CDR3 in DNA: TGTGCCAGCTCTGGACAGAAGAACACCGGGGAGCTGTTTTTT. This translates into CASSGQKNTGELFF.